Each of the 17 T cell receptor beta chains below was sequenced from the same sample in a study of regulatory T cells in long-lasting Graves disease. Arm-PCR with iRepertoire HTBI primers amplified the CDR3 regions for these TCR beta libraries. TCRdb reanalysed the multiplex PCR reads using MiXCR and keeps one entry per CDR3 protein. The sample includes some 490,000 distinct CDR3 sequences, 12% of them seen just once. Sample time point: newly diagnosed GD, antithyroid drugs for less than 3 months. From RNA extracted from PBMCs, the TCR library was made. In addition, the sample was reused for a study of T cells in Graves' hyperthyroidism and ophthalmopathy.

Sequencing was performed on peripheral blood mononuclear cells (PBMCs), taken at new diagnosis, from a patient treated with antithyroid drugs. The receptors come from a woman in her thirties with Graves disease.

The V and J genes are TRBV20-1 and TRBJ2-1; 9 nucleotides align to TRBD1. The CDR3 is made up of 14 amino acids. With 6 bases clipped from V and 15 bases from J, the junction kept 18 bases outside the gene matches. Germline CDR1 reads DFQATT; CDR2 reads SNEGSKA (reference sequence). The CDR3 sequence: CSAAGQGDRKGGFF. The CDR3, as DNA: TGCAGTGCCGCGGGACAGGGAGATAGGAAGGGGGGGTTCTTC.

The chain combines TRBV7-2 with TRBJ1-2; 11 bases match TRBD1. The CDR3 length is 15 residues. The trim removed 1 base at V and 5 bases at J, leaving 3 bases unmatched. Germline V CDR1 and CDR2: SGHTA, FQGNSA. The DNA of the CDR3 is TGTGCCAGCAGCTTAGGGACAGGGGGCATGTATGGCTACACCTTC. As protein: CASSLGTGGMYGYTF.

This clonotype was seen repeatedly, ten times or more. This chain joins TRBV2 and TRBJ2-2, with 8 bases matching TRBD2. This CDR3 is 16 amino acids long. Germline V lookup: CDR1 SNHLY, CDR2 FYNNEI. J gave up 7 bases and V 1 base, and 8 bases lay outside the gene matches. The CDR3 DNA sequence: TGTGCCAGCAGTGAAGAACTAGCGGTTCGGATCGGGGAGCTGTTTTTT. Translated: CASSEELAVRIGELFF.

This clonotype came up a few times. The J gene is TRBJ2-1, the V gene TRBV24-1; D unresolved. The germline V gene has CDR1 KGHDR and CDR2 SFDVKD. CDR3 length: 15 amino acids. V was pared by 4 bases and J by 4 bases, with 13 bases between. DNA of the CDR3: TGTGCCACCAGTGACTTTGAGGACGGATACAATGAGCAGTTCTTC. It is translated as CATSDFEDGYNEQFF.

This clonotype was found many times. The CDR3: CASSYLSGGAYNEQFF. Here the CDR3 DNA reads TGTGCCAGCAGTTATTTGTCCGGGGGGGCGTACAATGAGCAGTTCTTC. The chain carries TRBV12-3 or TRBV12-4 and TRBJ2-1; the match to TRBD2 covers 8 bases. This CDR3 has 16 residues. With V trimmed by 4 bases and J by 4 bases, 9 bases remained unmatched.

This clonotype was picked up many times. The rearrangement joins TRBV7-2 to TRBJ2-2; 8 positions agree with TRBD2. The length of the CDR3 is 15 residues. The junction had 7 bases not matched to a gene; V was cut back by 5 bases and J by 5 bases. Per the germline V gene, CDR1 is SGHTA and CDR2 is FQGNSA. CDR3 bases: TGTGCCAGCAGCCTAGGCGGCGGGAGGACCGGGGAGCTGTTTTTT. It encodes CASSLGGGRTGELFF. Full variable domain (remainder filled in from reference TRBV7-2 and TRBJ2-2): GAGVSQSPSNKVTEKGKDVELRCDPISGHTALYWYRQSLGQGLEFLIYFQGNSAPDKSGLPSDRFSAERTGGSVSTLTIQRTQQEDSAVYLCASSLGGGRTGELFFGEGSRLTVL.

This rearrangement joins TRBV6-1 to TRBJ2-1, with D perhaps being TRBD1 or TRBD2 (5 bases each). V was shortened by 7 bases and J by 0 bases, with 13 bases between the two germline ends. Germline V gives CDR1 MNHNS, CDR2 SASEGT. The CDR3 is 15 residues long. CDR3 residues: CASTGTLSSYNEQFF. The CDR3 region has the DNA TGTGCCAGCACCGGGACCTTGAGCTCCTACAATGAGCAGTTCTTC.

This clonotype was detected ten times or more. The CDR3 reads CASSEMRGGLQYF. The DNA for the CDR3 is TGTGCCAGCAGCGAAATGAGGGGGGGCTTGCAGTATTTT. The rearrangement links TRBV2 to TRBJ2-1; tentatively, D is TRBD2 (7 bases). The J call is doubtful: the DNA matches TRBJ2-3 better. This CDR3 region has 13 residues. CDR1 and CDR2 from the germline V gene are SNHLY and FYNNEI.

This chain's CDR3 is CASSLQTSSGNYNEQFF. In nucleotides, the CDR3 is TGTGCCAGCAGTCTCCAAACCTCTAGCGGAAACTACAATGAGCAGTTCTTC. The chain joins TRBV27 to TRBJ2-1, with 7 bases identical to TRBD2. The junction had 13 bases not matched to a gene; V was cut back by 5 bases and J by 3 bases. The V gene's germline CDR1 is MNHEY and CDR2 SMNVEV (reference sequence). This CDR3 region has 17 residues.

This clonotype was counted many times. The chain employs TRBV18 and TRBJ2-5; D gene ambiguous. The germline gives CDR1 KGHSH, CDR2 LQKENI. V was cut by 3 bases and J by 1 base, with 9 bases left in between. The CDR3 sequence is 14 residues long. This CDR3 is CASSPAEVQETQYF. The CDR3 DNA is TGTGCCAGCTCACCGGCAGAAGTCCAAGAGACCCAGTACTTC.

This clonotype has a count of ten or more. The V gene is TRBV20-1, the J gene TRBJ1-4, with D perhaps matching TRBD1 (5 bases). Germline CDR1 DFQATT, CDR2 SNEGSKA (reference sequence). The CDR3 has 15 residues. Trimming shortened V by 1 base and J by 3 bases, and 12 bases separated the two germline ends. This chain's CDR3 is CSARVGAMANEKLFF. The CDR3 region has the DNA TGCAGTGCTAGAGTTGGGGCTATGGCTAATGAAAAACTGTTTTTT.

At least ten counts were recorded for this clonotype. The chain is built from TRBV2 and TRBJ2-5; D unclear. The J call could be wrong; TRBJ2-1 is a better fit for the DNA end. This CDR3 comprises 16 residues. Germline V CDR1 and CDR2: SNHLY, FYNNEI. CDR3 loop: CASSGFESSPPHEQFF. In nucleotides, the CDR3 is TGTGCCAGCAGTGGTTTTGAGTCTAGTCCCCCCCATGAGCAGTTCTTC.

This clonotype was seen ten or more times. This sequence joins TRBV7-9 and TRBJ2-3, with 8 bases matching TRBD2. The CDR3 has 16 residues. Germline loops: CDR1 SEHNR, CDR2 FQNEAQ (reference sequence). After removal of 3 bases from V and 7 bases from J, the junction contained 12 bases not matched to a gene. The CDR3: CASSLSLAGTLNTQYF. The CDR3 region has the DNA TGTGCCAGCAGCTTGAGTCTAGCGGGTACTCTCAATACGCAGTATTTT.

This clonotype has a count of ten or more. The chain employs TRBV7-9 and TRBJ2-3, with TRBD1 matching 7 bases. Germline V lookup: CDR1 SEHNR, CDR2 FQNEAQ (reference sequence). The V segment lost 4 bases and the J segment 4 bases; nucleotides outside the gene matches: 8. CDR3 size: 15 residues. For the CDR3, the DNA is TGTGCCAGCAGCTCCGCCGGGACAGCCTCAGATACGCAGTATTTT. This translates into CASSSAGTASDTQYF.

At least ten counts were recorded for this clonotype. V and J are TRBV20-1 and TRBJ2-5; D is uncertain. Trimming took 1 base from V and 0 from J, leaving 6 bases between them. The CDR3 totals 13 residues. Germline V gene lookup returns CDR1 DFQATT and CDR2 SNEGSKA (reference sequence). In DNA, the CDR3 is TGCAGTGCTAGAGTGGAGTACCAAGAGACCCAGTACTTC. As protein: CSARVEYQETQYF.

The J gene is TRBJ1-4, the V gene TRBV28; weak D call: TRBD1 (6 bases). The germline gives CDR1 MDHEN, CDR2 SYDVKM. The V and J ends lost 2 bases and 6 bases respectively, with 13 bases between them. There are 15 residues in the CDR3. The CDR3 sequence is CASSLTTGYYEKLFF. CDR3 DNA: TGTGCCAGCAGTTTAACAACAGGGTACTATGAAAAACTGTTTTTT.

The table lists this clonotype with many counts. The rearrangement joins TRBV11-2 to TRBJ1-1, with D maybe TRBD1 (5 bases). The CDR3 sequence is 17 residues long. Trimming removed 5 bases at V and 1 base at J, with 20 bases between. Germline V gene lookup returns CDR1 SGHAT and CDR2 FQNNGV. This CDR3 reads CASSPGYLRDANTEAFF. The CDR3 nucleotides are TGTGCCAGCAGCCCGGGATACCTCCGGGACGCGAACACTGAAGCTTTCTTT.